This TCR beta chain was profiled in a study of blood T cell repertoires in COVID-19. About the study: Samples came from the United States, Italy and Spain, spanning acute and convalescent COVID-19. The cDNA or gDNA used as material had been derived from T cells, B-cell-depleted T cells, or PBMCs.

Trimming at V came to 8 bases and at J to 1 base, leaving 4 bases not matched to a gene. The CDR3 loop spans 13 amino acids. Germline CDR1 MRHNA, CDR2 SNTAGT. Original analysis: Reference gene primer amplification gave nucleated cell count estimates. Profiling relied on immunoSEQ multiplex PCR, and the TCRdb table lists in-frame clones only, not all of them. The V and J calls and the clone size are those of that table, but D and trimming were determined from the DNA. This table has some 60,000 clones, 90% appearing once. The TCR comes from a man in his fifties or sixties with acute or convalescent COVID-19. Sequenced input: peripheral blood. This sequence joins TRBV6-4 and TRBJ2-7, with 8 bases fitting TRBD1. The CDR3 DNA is TGTGCCAGCGGGCGGGACAGGTCCTACGAGCAGTACTTC. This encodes CASGRDRSYEQYF.